These 2 T cell receptor beta chains came from one sample sequenced in a study of blood T cell repertoires in COVID-19. Some clones are missing from TCRdb's copy, which holds only in-frame ones; the method was immunoSEQ multiplex PCR. This repertoire shows around 64,000 clones, around 90% found once; its top ten account for 15% to 20%. The sample taken for sequencing was peripheral blood. Source of these receptors: a woman older than 75 with acute or convalescent COVID-19.

The chain uses TRBV5-8 and TRBJ2-5; weak D call: TRBD1 (6 bases). Trimming pared 6 bases from V and 4 bases from J, leaving 13 bases between. Per the germline V gene, CDR1 is SGHTS and CDR2 is YDEGEE. This CDR3 has 13 amino acids. The CDR3, as DNA: TGTGCCAGCACCCGCCCACAGGGAGAGACCCAGTACTTC. Translation gives CASTRPQGETQYF.

This chain connects TRBV11-3 to TRBJ1-1; perhaps TRBD1 as D (6 bases). Germline V CDR1 and CDR2: SGHNT, YENEEA. The V gene lost 7 bases and the J gene lost 4 bases, with 28 bases spanning the gap. The CDR3 consists of 18 residues. The CDR3 is CASMLKSPKGGSGTEAFF. In DNA, the CDR3 is TGTGCCAGCATGCTAAAGTCCCCGAAAGGGGGTAGTGGCACTGAAGCTTTCTTT. The full variable domain, with the rest looked up from reference TRBV11-3 and TRBJ1-1, is EAGVVQSPRYKIIEKKQPVAFWCNPISGHNTLYWYLQNLGQGPELLIRYENEEAVDDSQLPKDRFSAERLKGVDSTLKIQPAELGDSAVYLCASMLKSPKGGSGTEAFFGQGTRLTVV.